This TCR beta chain was retrieved from a study of cytomegalovirus exposure and HLA in healthy donors. This clone has a count of ten or more. A multiplex PCR was run with 60 Vbeta primers and 13 Jbeta primers. The assay was immunoSEQ multiplex PCR, and TCRdb's table has in-frame clones only and misses some. This repertoire shows 150,000 to 200,000 clones, 8.5% to 10% found once; its top ten account for approximately 1.4%. This clonotype was obtained from a woman aged 25 to 39 in good health and CMV-seropositive. Specimen: PBMCs.

As DNA, the CDR3 is TGTGCCAGCAGTTACTCGAGCACTAGCGGGGGACACATTCAGTACTTC. Its translation: CASSYSSTSGGHIQYF. The chain employs TRBV6-5 and TRBJ2-4, with 11 bases matching TRBD2. From germline, CDR1 is MNHEY and CDR2 SVGAGI. With 0 bases clipped from V and 8 bases from J, the junction kept 6 bases outside the gene matches. The CDR3 runs 16 residues.